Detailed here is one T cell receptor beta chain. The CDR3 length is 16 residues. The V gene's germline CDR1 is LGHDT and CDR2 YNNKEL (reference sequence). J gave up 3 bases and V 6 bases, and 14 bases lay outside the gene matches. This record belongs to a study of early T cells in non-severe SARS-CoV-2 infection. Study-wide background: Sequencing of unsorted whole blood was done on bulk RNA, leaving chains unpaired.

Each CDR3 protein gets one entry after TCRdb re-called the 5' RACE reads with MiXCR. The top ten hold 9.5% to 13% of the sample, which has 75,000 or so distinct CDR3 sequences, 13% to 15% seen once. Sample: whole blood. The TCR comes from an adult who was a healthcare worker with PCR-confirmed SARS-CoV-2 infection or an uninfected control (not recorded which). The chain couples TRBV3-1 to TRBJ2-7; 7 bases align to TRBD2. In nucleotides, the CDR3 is TGTGCCAGCAGTATTTCCGCCGGGACTATTCTCTACGAGCAGTACTTC. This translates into CASSISAGTILYEQYF.